These 3 T cell receptor beta chains were all obtained from the same sample, sequenced in a study of cytomegalovirus exposure and HLA in healthy donors. With 60 Vbeta and 13 Jbeta primers, the PCR was carried out. The data were produced by immunoSEQ multiplex PCR, yet TCRdb's version contains in-frame clones alone and is incomplete. Here the sample spans 100,000 to 150,000 clones, roughly 71% being singletons. Source material: PBMCs. All receptors derive from a woman aged 45-60 years in good health and CMV-seropositive.

A few counts support this clone. The rearrangement links TRBV6-1 to TRBJ2-2; 9 bases agree with TRBD1. V dropped 10 bases and J dropped 5; count of bases not matched to a gene: 8. The CDR3 sequence is 14 residues long. From germline, CDR1 is MNHNS and CDR2 SASEGT. The DNA of the CDR3 is TGTGCCACCCTAGAACAGGGGGCTACCGGGGAGCTGTTTTTT. The encoded protein is CATLEQGATGELFF.

The V and J genes are TRBV7-2 and TRBJ2-7, with D perhaps matching TRBD1 (6 bases). Deletions cut 2 bases from V and 5 bases from J, with 22 bases between. The CDR3 runs 17 residues. The germline CDR1 and CDR2 sequences are SGHTA and FQGNSA. Here the CDR3 reads CASSLYPPVGGQNEQYF. Written as DNA, the CDR3 is TGTGCCAGCAGCTTATACCCCCCCGTTGGGGGCCAAAACGAGCAGTACTTC.

The chain employs TRBV7-7 and TRBJ1-5; 7 positions match TRBD1. The trim removed 1 base at V and 2 bases at J, leaving 5 bases unmatched. CDR3 size: 16 residues. The germline gives CDR1 SSHAT, CDR2 FNYEAQ (reference sequence). CDR3 sequence: CASSLGTGQGNQPQHF. In DNA, the CDR3 is TGTGCCAGCAGCTTAGGAACAGGACAGGGCAATCAGCCCCAGCATTTT.